This T cell receptor (beta chain) comes out of a study of shared clonotypes between healthy human individuals (dated by TCRdb to 2018 to 2021). For the wider study: The cohort included a few men and two women between 18 and 49 years of age. For each donor, three plates each were used for CD4 naive and CD4 memory, two plates were used for CD8 naive, and one plate was used for CD8 memory. Blood TCR repertoires of a handful of healthy adults were deeply sequenced to estimate repertoire size and the extent of clonotype sharing between individuals. To increase sequencing depth and limit assay-specific biases, TCR repertoire library preparation and sequencing were carried out by different laboratories using diverse techniques. Leukapheresis yielded between about 0.8 and 8.9 billion PBMCs per donor. Paper-wide results and their limitations: Clonotypes shared by all four sorted-subset donors showed higher generation probabilities than non-shared clonotypes. Sampling was restricted to blood, and TCR repertoires in tissues likely differ from the TCR repertoires found in blood. Pairwise subsampling indicated that sequencing depth was expected to affect the degree of clonotype sharing among donors. Across several donors, roughly 5.4% of naive CD4, roughly 3.5% of naive CD8, 2.3% of memory CD4, and approximately 0.4% of memory CD8 clonotypes were shared. Rarefaction of sorted-subset datasets indicated incomplete sequencing despite the large sequencing depth. Naive subsets generally had larger estimated clonotype richness than memory subsets did. Because the study included a small number of donors, the genetic and exposure-history diversity represented was limited.

TCR CDR3 regions were amplified from genomic DNA by multiplex PCR using the deep immunoSEQ assay. Genomic DNA extracted from each cell subset was distributed evenly over all wells of several immunoSEQ 96-well plates, and each plate served as one replicate. For sorted subsets, approximately 200 ng of genomic DNA, equivalent to 25,000 to 30,000 T cell genomes, went into each replicate PCR. Purified libraries were quantified with a Qubit 3.0 fluorometer, sized on a Bioanalyzer 2100, and re-quantified with the KAPA Library Quantification kit. A separate single-read 150-cycle Illumina NextSeq 550 flow cell was used to sequence each immunoSEQ 96-well plate. The original methods were these. Because only junctional sequences without quality scores were contained in the immunoSEQ output, filtering matching that applied to full-length reads could not be performed. To assign V/J genes and CDR3, sequences were annotated using PyIR, a Python wrapper for IgBLAST v1.9, with IMGT germline references. Reads with weak V/J assignments (E-value above 1e-6), missing CDR3, stop codons, out-of-frame junctions, or ambiguous translated residues were removed. V3J clonotypes were defined by identical inferred V gene, J gene, and CDR3 amino acid sequence. The percentage overlap between two repertoires was calculated by dividing the number of shared unique clonotypes by the size of the smaller repertoire. RTK rarefaction, the Chao1 estimator, and Recon v2.1 estimates of unobserved clonotypes were used to assess repertoire richness. For all TCRbeta clonotypes obtained by the gDNA method from a few donors, generation probabilities were computed with OLGA. The table was pulled from immuneACCESS by TCRdb, which kept in-frame rearrangements only. Such tables lose some clones; where checked, under half of the loss comes from unresolved V genes, and the rest has no known cause. That table is the source of V, J and clone size, and D and trimming were worked out from the DNA. In this sample the table shows fewer than 700,000 clones, 90% to 95% of which occur a single time. The ten largest clones take up about 0.11% of the sample.

As to this clone: It has no known antigen specificity. No base quality information exists; no much larger clone differs at one position.

CD8 naive samples consisted of CD45RO-negative cells that were positively selected for CCR7, yielding a CD45RA+CCR7+ population without TemRA cells. Healthy HIV-negative adults with no recently reported acute infections or vaccinations were included as donors. Every donor was a Caucasian adult residing in Nashville, Tennessee, USA. Blood was obtained by leukapheresis, after which PBMCs were separated by Ficoll-Histopaque density gradient centrifugation and cryopreserved in liquid nitrogen vapor phase. Purity and quantity of every magnetically sorted T cell population were checked by analytical flow cytometry. Genomic DNA was isolated from every sorted fraction and measured by UV absorbance on a Nanodrop 2000c. Sequencing was carried out using naive CD8+ T cells sorted from blood. The sample's cell subset or site label, in plain terms: CD45RA+CCR7+. The receptor was derived from a woman younger than 45 in good health.

The CDR3 corresponds to CASGATGTENEKLFF. In nucleotides, the sequence is TGCGCCAGCGGGGCGACCGGGACAGAGAATGAAAAACTGTTTTTT. The chain is made from TRBV10-2 and TRBJ1-4, with 7 central nucleotides matching TRBD1. The CDR3 runs 15 amino acids, cysteine and phenylalanine included. The retained sequence is limited to the CDR3, 45 bases, with the frame set at the first base. As encoded in the germline V gene, CDR1 is WSHSY while CDR2 is SAAADI. Trimmed from V: 8 bases; trimmed from J: 5 bases; junction bases lacking a gene match: 11.